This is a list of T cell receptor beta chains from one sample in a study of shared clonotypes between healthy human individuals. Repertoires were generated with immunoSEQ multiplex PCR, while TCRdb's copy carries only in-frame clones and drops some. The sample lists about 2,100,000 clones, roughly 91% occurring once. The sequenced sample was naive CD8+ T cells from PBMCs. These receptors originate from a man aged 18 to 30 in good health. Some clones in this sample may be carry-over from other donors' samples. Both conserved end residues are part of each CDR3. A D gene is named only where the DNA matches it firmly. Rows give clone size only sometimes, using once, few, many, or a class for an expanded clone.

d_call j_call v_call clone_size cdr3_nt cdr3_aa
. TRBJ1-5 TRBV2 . TGTGCCAGCAGGGGTTCTTTGGACACCTCGGAGGGGAATCAGCCCCAGCATTTT CASRGSLDTSEGNQPQHF
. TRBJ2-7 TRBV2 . TGTGCCAGCAGTGAAGTTAGTGGGGGCGGCGAGCAGTACTTC CASSEVSGGGEQYF
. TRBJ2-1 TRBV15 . TGTGCCACCAGCAGAGCCAGGGGGGGCTACAATGAGCAGTTCTTC CATSRARGGYNEQFF
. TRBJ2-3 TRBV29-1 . TGCAGCGTTTATAGGGGGGGGATCACAGATACGCAGTATTTT CSVYRGGITDTQYF
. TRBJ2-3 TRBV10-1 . TGCGCCAGCAGTGAGGTTTACTCAGATACGCAGTATTTT CASSEVYSDTQYF
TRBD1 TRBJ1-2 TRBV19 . TGTGCCAGTAGATCGGACAGGCACCGGAGGGGCGATGGCTACACCTTC CASRSDRHRRGDGYTF
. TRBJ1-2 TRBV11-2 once TGTGCCAGCAGCTTAGAGACGGTGAACTATGGCTACACCTTC CASSLETVNYGYTF
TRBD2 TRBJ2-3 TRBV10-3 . TGTGCCATCAGTGAGTCGGTAGCGACTAGCGGGCTGACAGATACGCAGTATTTT CAISESVATSGLTDTQYF
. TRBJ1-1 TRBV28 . TGTGCCAGCCGAACATTAATGGCCACTGAAGCTTTCTTT CASRTLMATEAFF
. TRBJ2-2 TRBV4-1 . TGCGCCAGCAGCCTGCTTAAGAGGGGGGCCCCCGGGGAGCTGTTTTTT CASSLLKRGAPGELFF
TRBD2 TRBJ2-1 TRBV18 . TGTGCCAGCTCACCACCAGTAGCGGGAGGAAATGAGCAGTTCTTC CASSPPVAGGNEQFF